The sample holds one count of the clone carrying this T cell receptor beta chain. As processed by the authors: Reference gene primer amplification in the assay estimated nucleated cell counts. The repertoire was sequenced with immunoSEQ multiplex PCR; TCRdb's copy has only in-frame clones and lacks some. V and J calls and clone size are copied from that table; D and trimming were computed from the DNA. The sample includes 88,000 or so clones, roughly 85% of them seen just once. The sample comes from a study of blood T cell repertoires in COVID-19. Study-level information: The study drew acute and convalescent COVID-19 samples from the United States, Italy and Spain. Sample material is recorded as cDNA or gDNA derived from T cells, B-cell-depleted T cells, or PBMCs.

The germline gives CDR1 KGHSH, CDR2 LQKENI. This CDR3 has 12 amino acids. V was clipped by 3 bases and J by 6 bases, with 9 bases between them. The TCR comes from a man in his sixties with acute or convalescent COVID-19. The gene calls are TRBV18 and TRBJ2-7; D possibly corresponds to TRBD1 (6 bases). The sequencing input was peripheral blood. The CDR3 protein is CASSPTRGEQYF. In DNA form, the CDR3 reads TGTGCCAGCTCACCTACCAGGGGCGAGCAGTACTTC. The full variable domain, rest sourced from reference TRBV18 and TRBJ2-7, is NAGVMQNPRHLVRRRGQEARLRCSPMKGHSHVYWYRQLPEEGLKFMVYLQKENIIDESGMPKERFSAEFPKEGPSILRIQQVVRGDSAAYFCASSPTRGEQYFGPGTRLTVT.